This is a list of T cell receptor beta chains from one sample in a study of blood T cells in healthy people across ages. TCRdb re-called the 5' RACE reads with MiXCR, one entry per CDR3 protein. Of roughly 860,000 distinct CDR3 sequences in the sample, approximately 59% were seen once. Input material: blood. The receptors here all came from a man under 40 in good health. CDR3s include the opening cysteine and the closing phenylalanine or tryptophan. Fields, in order: V gene, J gene, CDR3 protein.

>TRBV7-3|TRBJ2-5
CASSLIGAQETQYF
>TRBV28|TRBJ2-1
CASSSTGSADNEQFF
>TRBV7-2|TRBJ1-2
CASSSGAGFNYGYTF
>TRBV18|NA
CASSPGQYVKETQYF
>TRBV2|TRBJ1-6
CASGTGSYSPLHF
>TRBV4-3|TRBJ2-7
CASSHRTDSSYEQYF
>TRBV2|TRBJ2-7
CASDERDKPYEQYF
>TRBV28|TRBJ2-1
CASSTRWRDEQFF
>TRBV6-6|TRBJ2-5
CASSQGRLGDQYF
>TRBV15|TRBJ1-2
CATSSRVFTDGYTF
>TRBV4-2|TRBJ2-7
CASSGAGGIYEQYF
>TRBV29-1|TRBJ1-2
CSVEGPRAGHYGYTF
>TRBV20-1|TRBJ1-1
CSARDQRGETEAFF
>TRBV5-1|TRBJ1-1
CASSEGAGRNTEAFF
>TRBV2|NA
CASSVPRTGGNEQYF
>TRBV5-5|TRBJ2-5
CASSSGTGGTQETQYF
>TRBV29-1|NA
CSTPGWGITGETQYF
>TRBV5-1|TRBJ2-5
CASYRQGKETQYF
>TRBV9|NA
CASSGRVGVHEQYF
>TRBV9|TRBJ2-3
CASSVEPAGDTQYF
>TRBV4-1|TRBJ2-2
CASSQDRQGGTGELFF
>TRBV9|TRBJ2-1
CASSVDRGIDNEQFF
>TRBV20-1|TRBJ2-7
CSARVASGGVSYEQYF
>TRBV3-1|TRBJ2-3
CASSQGPISGGRTDTQYF
>TRBV4-3|TRBJ2-3
CASSPSVTGTQYF
>TRBV6-4|TRBJ2-5
CASSKRGFPETQYF
>TRBV20-1|TRBJ1-6
CSARLGSPLHF
>TRBV29-1|TRBJ2-3
CSVDRISTDTQYF
>TRBV6-5|NA
CASSRLKTYEQYF
>TRBV29-1|TRBJ1-4
CSVEETANEKLFF